A single T cell receptor (beta chain) is shown here with its context. The antigen is undetermined. One base away lies a much larger clone, so this may be a sequencing read error. The entry originates in a study of T cell repertoires in cytomegalovirus infection. Germline V gives CDR1 SGHTA, CDR2 FQGNSA. The CDR3 covers 13 residues. TCRdb analysed the reads with MiXCR anew, one entry per CDR3 protein. The sample has about 700,000 distinct CDR3 sequences; about 30% are singletons. The specimen was cultured PBMCs, collected from culture after CMV antigen stimulation. This receptor was obtained from a human donor in good health (CMV status not recorded). Some clones in this sample may be carry-over from other donors' samples. The chain carries TRBV7-2 and TRBJ1-1, with 8 bases fitting TRBD1. The CDR3, as DNA: TGTGCCGTTCGAATACAGGGGGGGACTGAAGCTTCCTTT. Protein sequence: CAVRIQGGTEASF.